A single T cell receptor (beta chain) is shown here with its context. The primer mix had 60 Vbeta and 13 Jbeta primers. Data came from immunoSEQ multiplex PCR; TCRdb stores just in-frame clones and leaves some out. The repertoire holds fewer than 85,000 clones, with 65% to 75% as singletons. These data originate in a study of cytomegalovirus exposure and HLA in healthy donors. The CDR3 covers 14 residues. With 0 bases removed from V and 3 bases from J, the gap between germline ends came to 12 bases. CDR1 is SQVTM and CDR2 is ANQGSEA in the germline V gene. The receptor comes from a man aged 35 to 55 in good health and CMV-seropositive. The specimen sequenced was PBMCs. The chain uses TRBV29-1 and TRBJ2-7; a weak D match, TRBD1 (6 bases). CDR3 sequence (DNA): TGCAGCGTTGAAGATCTTAGCAGGGGCTACGAGCAGTACTTC. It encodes CSVEDLSRGYEQYF.